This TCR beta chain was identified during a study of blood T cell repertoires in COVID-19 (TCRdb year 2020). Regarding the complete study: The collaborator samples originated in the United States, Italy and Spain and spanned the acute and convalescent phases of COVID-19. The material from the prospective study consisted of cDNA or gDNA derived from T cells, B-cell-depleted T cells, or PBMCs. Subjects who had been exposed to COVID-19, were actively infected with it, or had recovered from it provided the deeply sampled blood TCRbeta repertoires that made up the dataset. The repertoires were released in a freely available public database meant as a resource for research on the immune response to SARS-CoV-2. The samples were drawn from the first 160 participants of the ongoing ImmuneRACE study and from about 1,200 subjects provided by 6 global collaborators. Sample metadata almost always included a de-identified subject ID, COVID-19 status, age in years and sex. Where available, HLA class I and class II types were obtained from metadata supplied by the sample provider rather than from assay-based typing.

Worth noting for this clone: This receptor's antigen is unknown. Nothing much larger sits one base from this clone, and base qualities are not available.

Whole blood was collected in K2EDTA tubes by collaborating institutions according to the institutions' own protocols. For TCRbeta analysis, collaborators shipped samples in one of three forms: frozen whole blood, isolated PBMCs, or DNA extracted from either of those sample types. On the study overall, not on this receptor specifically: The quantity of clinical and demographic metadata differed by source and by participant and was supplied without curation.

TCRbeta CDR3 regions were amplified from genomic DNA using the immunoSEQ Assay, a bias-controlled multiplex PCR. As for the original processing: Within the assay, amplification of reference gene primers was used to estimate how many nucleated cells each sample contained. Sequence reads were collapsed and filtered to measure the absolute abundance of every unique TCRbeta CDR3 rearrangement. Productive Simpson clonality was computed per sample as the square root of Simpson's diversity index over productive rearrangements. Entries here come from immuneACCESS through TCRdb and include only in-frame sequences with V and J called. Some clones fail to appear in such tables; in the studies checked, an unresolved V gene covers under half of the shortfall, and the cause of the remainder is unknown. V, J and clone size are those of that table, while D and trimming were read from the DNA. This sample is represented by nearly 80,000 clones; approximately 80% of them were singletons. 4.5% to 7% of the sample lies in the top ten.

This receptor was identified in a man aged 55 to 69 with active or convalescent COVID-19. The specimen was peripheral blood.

The CDR3 in this case is CASSPQPRPTNTEAFF. The base sequence is TGTGCCAGCTCACCACAACCTAGACCCACGAACACTGAAGCTTTCTTT. The sequence joins TRBV18 to TRBJ1-1, with no reliable assignment of the D segment. From the cysteine through the phenylalanine, the CDR3 covers 16 amino acids. CDR3 DNA is the only sequence kept; it has 48 bases, read in frame from the first base. V loses 1 base of germline sequence and J loses 1 base, and the interval between the two ends is 13 bases. The germline V gene sets CDR1 to KGHSH and CDR2 to LQKENI.